This paragraph reports one TCR beta chain. This entry is derived from a study of blood T cell repertoires in COVID-19. Study-wide context: Sites across the United States, Italy and Spain contributed samples from acute and convalescent COVID-19.

Germline V gene sequence: CDR1 ENHRY, CDR2 SYGVKD. The CDR3 totals 12 residues. V shed 11 bases, J shed 7 bases, and the junction held 6 bases outside the gene matches. Profiling relied on immunoSEQ multiplex PCR, and the TCRdb table lists in-frame clones only, not all of them. The table includes some 200,000 clones, around four fifths detected once. The sequence was obtained from a woman aged 55-69 years who had recovered from COVID-19. The chain employs TRBV10-3 and TRBJ2-1; 9 bases map to TRBD1. The sequenced material came from peripheral blood. As DNA, the CDR3 is TGTGCCGCTAAGACAGGGGGTAATGAGCAGTTCTTC. Its protein is CAAKTGGNEQFF.